The 32 T cell receptor beta chains reported below all come from one sample, sequenced in a study of Graves' ophthalmopathy and Graves' hyperthyroidism. Amplification from RNA transcripts yielded the TCR beta CDR3 regions. The library came from an HTBI-primed first-round RT-PCR and a second-round multiplex PCR. TCRdb redid the calling of the multiplex PCR reads with MiXCR, one entry per CDR3 protein. The table shows 300,000 to 400,000 distinct CDR3 sequences, with about a sixth occurring only once. Material: peripheral blood. All receptors come from an adult woman with stable Graves' hyperthyroidism.

Here the CDR3 reads CASSLGAGANYGYTF. The CDR3 bases are TGTGCCAGCAGTTTAGGCGCGGGGGCGAACTATGGCTACACCTTC. The chain carries TRBV28 and TRBJ1-2, with D tentatively TRBD1 (6 bases). CDR1 is MDHEN and CDR2 is SYDVKM in the germline V gene. Trimming took 2 bases from V and 2 from J, leaving 12 bases between them. This CDR3 is built from 15 residues.

This clonotype was seen many times. V is TRBV6-1 and J is TRBJ2-7; a possible D gene is TRBD1 (5 bases). The V end lost 4 bases, the J end lost 5 bases, and 15 bases lay between the germline ends. CDR1 is MNHNS, CDR2 SASEGT, per germline. This CDR3 has 14 amino acids. The CDR3 DNA follows: TGTGCCAGCAGTGCTGACAGCACCCGGGACGAGCAGTACTTC. It yields the protein CASSADSTRDEQYF.

Many counts were recorded for this clonotype. The gene calls are TRBV25-1 and TRBJ2-5; D is possibly TRBD1 (7 bases). The CDR3 has 15 amino acids. Germline V CDR1 and CDR2: MGHDK, SYGVNS. V lost 2 bases and J 11 bases, leaving 21 bases between the germline ends. The CDR3 bases are TGTGCCAGCAGTGAACCGGGACAGTGGGACTCTTCTCAGTACTTC. Protein sequence: CASSEPGQWDSSQYF.

This clonotype was observed many times. The CDR3 sequence: CASRTTGTGSGNTIYF. The DNA for the CDR3 is TGTGCCAGCAGAACCACGGGCACAGGGTCTGGAAACACCATATATTTT. This sequence joins TRBV28 and TRBJ1-3, with a possible D match to TRBD1 (6 bases). The CDR3 spans 16 residues. Trimming removed 6 bases at V and 1 base at J, with 16 bases between. Germline lookup yields CDR1 MDHEN and CDR2 SYDVKM.

This clonotype was found many times. This chain's CDR3 is CASREDANTGELFF. In DNA form, the CDR3 reads TGCGCCAGCAGAGAGGACGCGAACACCGGGGAGCTGTTTTTT. The V call is TRBV5-1, the J call TRBJ2-2; no firm D call. Germline CDR1 SGHRS, CDR2 YFSETQ. The CDR3 is 14 residues long. V was clipped by 5 bases and J by 0 bases, with 8 bases between them.

This clonotype was counted at least ten times. The rearrangement joins TRBV15 to TRBJ2-7; possible D gene TRBD1, 6 bases. Germline V lookup: CDR1 LNHNV, CDR2 YYDKDF (reference sequence). Trimming took 1 base from V and 3 from J, leaving 10 bases between them. The CDR3 extends over 14 amino acids. CDR3 in DNA: TGTGCCACCAGCAGAGCCGGGACAATCTACGAGCAGTACTTC. Protein: CATSRAGTIYEQYF.

This clonotype was observed a handful of times. This rearrangement joins TRBV4-1 to TRBJ1-1, with 10 bases fitting TRBD1. Germline CDR1 MGHRA, CDR2 YSYEKL. V trimming: 3 bases; J trimming: 6 bases; junction bases outside the gene matches: 7. CDR3 length equals 15 residues. As DNA, the CDR3 is TGCGCCAGCAGCCAGCCCGACAGGGGGCTCGCTGAAGCTTTCTTT. It yields the protein CASSQPDRGLAEAFF.

This clonotype was counted between two and nine times. The rearrangement links TRBV19 to TRBJ2-5; D is possibly TRBD1 (7 bases). This CDR3 spans 14 amino acids. V was cut by 8 bases and J by 5 bases, with 18 bases left in between. Germline V gene lookup returns CDR1 LNHDA and CDR2 SQIVND (reference sequence). CDR3 nucleotides: TGTGCCAGTGGAAGGAGGGGGCAGCTGGAGACCCAGTACTTC. Residues: CASGRRGQLETQYF.

This clonotype was seen more than once but under ten times. This chain uses TRBV20-1 with TRBJ1-1; D may be TRBD1 (6 bases). V was pared by 6 bases and J by 0 bases, with 14 bases between. Per the germline V gene, CDR1 is DFQATT and CDR2 is SNEGSKA (reference sequence). The CDR3 totals 14 residues. The CDR3, as DNA: TGCAGTGCCCCCCCGACAGGAATGAACACTGAAGCTTTCTTT. Protein: CSAPPTGMNTEAFF.

There are many counts of this clonotype. V and J are TRBV6-1 and TRBJ2-7; D is tentatively TRBD1 or TRBD2 (5 bases each). CDR3 size: 13 residues. The germline gives CDR1 MNHNS, CDR2 SASEGT. Trimming shortened V by 7 bases and J by 5 bases, and 15 bases separated the two germline ends. CDR3 bases: TGTGCCAGCATGGGTGGGGGTACCGACGAGCAGTACTTC. This translates into CASMGGGTDEQYF.

This clonotype came up many times. The genes are TRBV4-1 and TRBJ1-6, with 9 nucleotides matching TRBD1. CDR1 is MGHRA and CDR2 is YSYEKL in the germline V gene. This CDR3 is 16 amino acids long. J lost 9 bases, V lost 0 bases, and 6 bases had no gene match. The CDR3 DNA is TGCGCCAGCAGCCAAGAACAGGACAGGGGTAGTTCACCCCTCCACTTT. The encoded protein is CASSQEQDRGSSPLHF.

The rearrangement uses TRBV10-3 and TRBJ2-7; D remains unclear. CDR3 size: 14 residues. Trimming shortened V by 3 bases and J by 0 bases, and 9 bases separated the two germline ends. Germline CDR1 ENHRY, CDR2 SYGVKD. The CDR3 spells CAISDPTVSYEQYF. CDR3 in DNA: TGTGCCATCAGTGACCCGACGGTCTCCTACGAGCAGTACTTC.

This clonotype was seen a single time. The rearrangement joins TRBV20-1 to TRBJ2-2; TRBD2 agrees at 9 bases. Trimming cost V 5 bases and J 1 base; bases outside gene matches: 2. Germline lookup yields CDR1 DFQATT and CDR2 SNEGSKA (reference sequence). The CDR3 runs 14 residues. The CDR3 is CSADSGGNTGELFF. In DNA, the CDR3 is TGCAGTGCTGATAGCGGGGGGAACACCGGGGAGCTGTTTTTT.

The chain is built from TRBV27 and TRBJ1-1, with unresolved D. V dropped 8 bases and J dropped 6 bases, with 10 bases sitting between them. The germline gives CDR1 MNHEY, CDR2 SMNVEV (reference sequence). This CDR3 comprises 11 residues. DNA for the CDR3: TGTGCCAGCCCTTACCGCGCTGAAGCTTTCTTT. It is translated as CASPYRAEAFF.

A remark on this clonotype: With a much larger clone just one base away, this may be a read error. This CDR3 fails to terminate in the conserved phenylalanine or tryptophan, so it likely reflects a read error. The V call is TRBV7-6, the J call TRBJ1-2; perhaps TRBD1 as D (5 bases). CDR1 is SGHVS, CDR2 FNYEAQ, per germline. V was clipped by 5 bases and J by 7 bases, with 17 bases between them. The CDR3 is 14 residues long. The CDR3 protein is CASSKTGAGSGYTS. CDR3 nucleotide sequence: TGTGCCAGCAGCAAAACCGGGGCCGGCTCTGGCTACACCTCC.

This clonotype came up many times. The chain joins TRBV6-1 to TRBJ2-7; D is perhaps TRBD2 (6 bases). This CDR3 has 16 amino acids. The germline V gene encodes CDR1 MNHNS and CDR2 SASEGT. Trimming shortened V by 6 bases and J by 0 bases, and 18 bases separated the two germline ends. CDR3 loop: CASSRSGGTSSYEQYF. In nucleotides, the CDR3 is TGTGCCAGCAGCCGATCGGGCGGGACTTCCTCCTACGAGCAGTACTTC.

This clonotype was found many times. The J gene is TRBJ2-7, the V gene TRBV20-1, with TRBD2 matching over 13 bases. Germline V gene sequence: CDR1 DFQATT, CDR2 SNEGSKA (reference sequence). The CDR3 is made up of 17 amino acids. V shed 0 bases and J 2 bases; nucleotides not matched to a gene: 7. The CDR3 region has the DNA TGCAGTGCTAGAGATCCCTGGACTAGCGGGAGTACCTACGAGCAGTACTTC. It encodes CSARDPWTSGSTYEQYF.

In this sample, this clonotype turned up many times. This sequence joins TRBV28 and TRBJ1-1; no reliable D call. Germline CDR1 and CDR2: MDHEN and SYDVKM. The CDR3 is 14 amino acids. Deletions cut 4 bases from V and 9 bases from J, with 18 bases between. CDR3 loop: CASSSEPYGSQAFF. Here the CDR3 DNA reads TGTGCCAGCAGTTCAGAGCCTTATGGTTCTCAAGCTTTCTTT.

This clonotype has ten or more counts. The rearrangement links TRBV12-3 or TRBV12-4 to TRBJ1-2, with TRBD1 matching 8 bases. Trimming cost V 4 bases and J 4 bases; bases outside gene matches: 8. This CDR3 has 15 amino acids. DNA of the CDR3: TGTGCCAGCAGTTGGGGACAGGCTAGAAGCTATGGCTACACCTTC. This encodes CASSWGQARSYGYTF.

In its sample, this clonotype was seen many times. CDR3 sequence: CASSYPPWTSGSSYEQYF. DNA of the CDR3: TGTGCCAGCAGTTACCCCCCTTGGACTAGCGGGAGCAGCTACGAGCAGTACTTC. The chain employs TRBV6-2 or TRBV6-3 and TRBJ2-7; 13 nucleotides agree with TRBD2. V trimming: 2 bases; J trimming: 3 bases; junction bases outside the gene matches: 10. The CDR3 loop spans 18 amino acids. CDR1 and CDR2 (germline): MNHEY, SVGEGT.

Points on this clonotype: Without the conserved terminal phenylalanine or tryptophan, this CDR3 likely stems from a read error. The chain is built from TRBV6-1 and TRBJ2-7, with a weak D call TRBD2 (5 bases). Trimming removed 8 bases at V and 4 bases at J, with 18 bases between. This CDR3 comprises 14 residues. Germline loops: CDR1 MNHNS, CDR2 SASEGT. The CDR3 loop is CASWTGVSKYEQYY. CDR3 coding DNA: TGTGCCAGCTGGACCGGGGTCTCCAAATACGAGCAGTACTAC.

This clonotype was observed many times. V is TRBV12-3 or TRBV12-4 and J is TRBJ2-2; a possible D gene is TRBD2 (6 bases). The CDR3 contains 16 residues. V lost 9 bases and J lost 7, with 24 bases in between. The CDR3 sequence: CASHLSLGGVGGELFF. DNA for the CDR3: TGTGCCAGTCACTTAAGTTTGGGGGGAGTCGGCGGGGAGCTGTTTTTT.

This clonotype was recorded at least ten times. The genes are TRBV2 and TRBJ2-7, with D perhaps assigned TRBD1 or TRBD2 (7 bases each). CDR3 length equals 14 residues. Between the trimmed V and J ends, which lost 8 bases and 7 bases, there was a span of 21 bases. Germline V CDR1 and CDR2: SNHLY, FYNNEI. In DNA, the CDR3 is TGTGCCAGCCGGGACAGAGCCTCCGGGGGGGAGCAGTACTTC. Protein: CASRDRASGGEQYF.

This clonotype was recorded at least ten times. The genes are TRBV4-1 and TRBJ2-4; 8 bases agree with TRBD1. CDR3 size: 19 residues. J lost 0 bases, V lost 4 bases, and 14 bases had no gene match. Germline CDR1 and CDR2: MGHRA and YSYEKL. CDR3 DNA sequence: TGCGCCAGCAGCCCCGGACAGGGAAAGGCCCGCGTAGCCAAAAACATTCAGTACTTC. It specifies CASSPGQGKARVAKNIQYF.

The rearrangement joins TRBV28 to TRBJ1-2; possibly TRBD1 for D (6 bases). The CDR3 consists of 15 residues. The V gene lost 5 bases and the J gene lost 5 bases, with 18 bases spanning the gap. Germline CDR1 reads MDHEN; CDR2 reads SYDVKM. CDR3 sequence (DNA): TGTGCCAGCAGTCCCACAGGGTCATCGGATTATGGCTACACCTTC. Its translation is CASSPTGSSDYGYTF.

This clonotype was seen ten or more times. This sequence joins TRBV9 and TRBJ2-3; no firm D call. CDR1 and CDR2 (germline): SGDLS, YYNGEE. The CDR3 contains 14 residues. V was trimmed by 0 bases and J by 2 bases, leaving 7 bases between them. DNA for the CDR3: TGTGCCAGCAGCGTAGGGCTAATCACAGATACGCAGTATTTT. It encodes CASSVGLITDTQYF.

This clonotype was observed many times. The chain is built from TRBV12-3 or TRBV12-4 and TRBJ1-1, with TRBD1 as a possible D gene (6 bases). V was trimmed by 6 bases and J by 3 bases, leaving 11 bases between them. The CDR3 consists of 13 residues. The CDR3 bases are TGTGCCAGCAGACCAACAGGGTACACTGAAGCTTTCTTT. Amino acids: CASRPTGYTEAFF.

This clonotype was observed many times. The rearrangement uses TRBV2 and TRBJ1-5; unclear D gene. The germline gives CDR1 SNHLY, CDR2 FYNNEI. The CDR3 spans 14 residues. V was shortened by 3 bases and J by 6 bases, with 12 bases between the two germline ends. As DNA, the CDR3 is TGTGCCAGCAGTGAGGTAGGGCGGGGTCAGCCCCAGCATTTT. It encodes CASSEVGRGQPQHF.

This chain links TRBV28 with TRBJ2-1; 8 bases are a match to TRBD1. CDR1 is MDHEN, CDR2 SYDVKM, per germline. This CDR3 has 15 amino acids. V lost 6 bases and J lost 3; bases outside the gene matches: 7. CDR3 nucleotides: TGTGCCAGCAGGCTACAGGGGGGAGGCTACAATGAGCAGTTCTTC. It codes for CASRLQGGGYNEQFF. The complete variable domain, with remaining parts taken from reference TRBV28 and TRBJ2-1, reads DVKVTQSSRYLVKRTGEKVFLECVQDMDHENMFWYRQDPGLGLRLIYFSYDVKMKEKGDIPEGYSVSREKKERFSLILESASTNQTSMYLCASRLQGGGYNEQFFGPGTRLTVL.

This clonotype turned up a few times. The gene calls are TRBV28 and TRBJ2-5; D perhaps matches TRBD2 (5 bases). V was shortened by 4 bases and J by 1 base, with 19 bases between the two germline ends. This CDR3 region has 17 residues. Germline CDR1 reads MDHEN; CDR2 reads SYDVKM. The CDR3, as DNA: TGTGCCAGCAGTTCCATCCTACCCAGCGGTTTCCAAGAGACCCAGTACTTC. Its protein is CASSSILPSGFQETQYF. Full variable domain (missing parts from reference TRBV28 and TRBJ2-5): DVKVTQSSRYLVKRTGEKVFLECVQDMDHENMFWYRQDPGLGLRLIYFSYDVKMKEKGDIPEGYSVSREKKERFSLILESASTNQTSMYLCASSSILPSGFQETQYFGPGTRLLVL.

This clonotype was seen ten or more times. The chain recombines TRBV18 with TRBJ1-1; D unresolved. In germline, CDR1 is KGHSH, CDR2 LQKENI. The CDR3 is made up of 14 amino acids. The ends were cut back, 4 bases at V and 5 bases at J, with 14 bases in the middle. CDR3 region: CASSRRMAETEAFF. The CDR3 nucleotides are TGTGCCAGCTCACGGCGGATGGCTGAGACTGAAGCTTTCTTT.

About this clonotype itself: One end of the junction does not line up with germline, which may come from a read error. The V gene is TRBV18, the J gene TRBJ1-5, with TRBD1 matching over 10 bases. Germline V gene sequence: CDR1 KGHSH, CDR2 LQKENI. CDR3 length: 16 residues. CDR3 in amino acids: CASSPFETGGNQPQHF. The CDR3 DNA reads TGTGCCAGCTCACCATTCGAGACAGGGGGCAACCAGCCCCAGCATTTT. The full variable domain, completed using reference TRBV18 and TRBJ1-5, is NAGVMQNPRHLVRRRGQEARLRCSPMKGHSHVYWYRQLPEEGLKFMVYLQKENIIDESGMPKERFSAEFPKEGPSILRIQQVVRGDSAAYFCASSPFETGGNQPQHFGDGTRLSIL.